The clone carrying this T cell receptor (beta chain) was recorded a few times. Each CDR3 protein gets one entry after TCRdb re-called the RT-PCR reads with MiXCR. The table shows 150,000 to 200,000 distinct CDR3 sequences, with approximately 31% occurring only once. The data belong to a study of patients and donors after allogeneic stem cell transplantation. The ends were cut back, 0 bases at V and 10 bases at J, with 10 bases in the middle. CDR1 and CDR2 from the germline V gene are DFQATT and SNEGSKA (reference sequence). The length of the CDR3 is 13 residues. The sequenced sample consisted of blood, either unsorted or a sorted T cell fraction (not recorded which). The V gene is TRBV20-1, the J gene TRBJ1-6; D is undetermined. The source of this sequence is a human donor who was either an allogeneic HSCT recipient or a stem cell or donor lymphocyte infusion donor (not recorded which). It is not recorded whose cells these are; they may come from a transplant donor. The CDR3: CSARDRSESPLHF. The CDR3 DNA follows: TGCAGTGCTAGAGATAGGTCAGAATCACCCCTCCACTTT.